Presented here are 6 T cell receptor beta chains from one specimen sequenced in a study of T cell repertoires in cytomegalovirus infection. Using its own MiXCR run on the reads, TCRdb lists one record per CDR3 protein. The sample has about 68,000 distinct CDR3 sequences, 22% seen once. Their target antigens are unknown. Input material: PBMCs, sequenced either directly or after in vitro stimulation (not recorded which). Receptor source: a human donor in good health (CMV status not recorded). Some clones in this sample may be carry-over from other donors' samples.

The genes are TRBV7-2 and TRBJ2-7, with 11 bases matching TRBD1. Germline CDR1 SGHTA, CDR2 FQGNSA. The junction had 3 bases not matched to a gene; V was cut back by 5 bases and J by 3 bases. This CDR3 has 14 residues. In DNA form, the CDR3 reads TGTGCCAGCAGCGCCGGGACAGGGGGCTACGAGCAGTACTTC. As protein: CASSAGTGGYEQYF.

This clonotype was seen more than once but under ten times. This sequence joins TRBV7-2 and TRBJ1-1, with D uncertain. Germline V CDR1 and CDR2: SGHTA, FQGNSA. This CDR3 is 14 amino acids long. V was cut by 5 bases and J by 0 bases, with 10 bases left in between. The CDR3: CASSPGPLNTEAFF. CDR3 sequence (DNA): TGTGCCAGCAGCCCCGGACCGTTGAACACTGAAGCTTTCTTT.

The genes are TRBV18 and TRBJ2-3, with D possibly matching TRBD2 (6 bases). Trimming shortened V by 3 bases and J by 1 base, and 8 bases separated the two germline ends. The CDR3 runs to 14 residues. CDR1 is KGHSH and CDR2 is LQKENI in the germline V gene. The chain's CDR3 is CASSPSGGTDTQYF. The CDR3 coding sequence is TGTGCCAGCTCACCCTCGGGGGGCACAGATACGCAGTATTTT.

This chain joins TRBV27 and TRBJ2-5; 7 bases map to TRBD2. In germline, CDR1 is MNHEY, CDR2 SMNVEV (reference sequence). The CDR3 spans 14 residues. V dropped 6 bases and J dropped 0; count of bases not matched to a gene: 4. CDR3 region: CASRTGRDQETQYF. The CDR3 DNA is TGTGCCAGCAGGACGGGGAGGGACCAAGAGACCCAGTACTTC.

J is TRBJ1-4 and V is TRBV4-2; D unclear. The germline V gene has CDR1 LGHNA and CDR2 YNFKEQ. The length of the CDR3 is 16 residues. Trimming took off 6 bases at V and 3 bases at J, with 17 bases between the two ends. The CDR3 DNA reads TGTGCCAGCAGTCCTCGAATGACGGACCCTAATGAAAAACTGTTTTTT. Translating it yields CASSPRMTDPNEKLFF.

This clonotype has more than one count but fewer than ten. This CDR3 reads CASSPLGQRGDTQYF. Written as DNA, the CDR3 is TGTGCCAGCTCACCGCTCGGGCAGCGGGGAGATACGCAGTATTTT. This chain joins TRBV18 and TRBJ2-3; TRBD2 agrees at 7 bases. The CDR3 has 15 residues. The ends lost 3 bases at V and 5 bases at J; junction bases unmatched: 8. The V gene's germline CDR1 is KGHSH and CDR2 LQKENI.